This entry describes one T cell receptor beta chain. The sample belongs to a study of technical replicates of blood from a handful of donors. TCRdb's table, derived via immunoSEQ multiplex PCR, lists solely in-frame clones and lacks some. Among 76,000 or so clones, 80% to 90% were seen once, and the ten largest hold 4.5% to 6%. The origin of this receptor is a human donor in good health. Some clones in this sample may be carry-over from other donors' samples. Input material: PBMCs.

As DNA, the CDR3 is TGTGCCACCAGCAGAGGTCAGGGACAATGGTCCGGGGGGGAGACAGGGTTGCAGTACTTC. Translated, it gives CATSRGQGQWSGGETGLQYF. This chain links TRBV15 with TRBJ2-7; a weak D match, TRBD2 (8 bases). The V end was cut by 1 base, the J end by 9 bases, with 34 bases between. The V gene's germline CDR1 is LNHNV and CDR2 YYDKDF (reference sequence). CDR3 length: 20 amino acids.